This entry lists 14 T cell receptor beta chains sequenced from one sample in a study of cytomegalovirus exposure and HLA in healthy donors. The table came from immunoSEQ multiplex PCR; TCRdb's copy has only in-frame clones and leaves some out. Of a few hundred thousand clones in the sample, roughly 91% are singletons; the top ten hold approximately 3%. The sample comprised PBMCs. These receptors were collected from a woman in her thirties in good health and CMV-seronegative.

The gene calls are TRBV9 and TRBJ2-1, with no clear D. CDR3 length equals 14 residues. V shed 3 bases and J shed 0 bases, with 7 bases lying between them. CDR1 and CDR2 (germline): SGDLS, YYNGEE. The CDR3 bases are TGTGCCAGCAGCGACGGAAGCTCCTACAATGAGCAGTTCTTC. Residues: CASSDGSSYNEQFF. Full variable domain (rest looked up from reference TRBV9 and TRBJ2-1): DSGVTQTPKHLITATGQRVTLRCSPRSGDLSVYWYQQSLDQGLQFLIQYYNGEERAKGNILERFSAQQFPDLHSELNLSSLELGDSALYFCASSDGSSYNEQFFGPGTRLTVL.

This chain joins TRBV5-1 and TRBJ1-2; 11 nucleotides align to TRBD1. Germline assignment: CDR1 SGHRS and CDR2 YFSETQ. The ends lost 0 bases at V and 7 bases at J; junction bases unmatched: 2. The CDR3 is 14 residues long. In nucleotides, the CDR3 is TGCGCCAGCAGCTTGGACGGACAGGGGGCTGGCTACACCTTC. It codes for CASSLDGQGAGYTF.

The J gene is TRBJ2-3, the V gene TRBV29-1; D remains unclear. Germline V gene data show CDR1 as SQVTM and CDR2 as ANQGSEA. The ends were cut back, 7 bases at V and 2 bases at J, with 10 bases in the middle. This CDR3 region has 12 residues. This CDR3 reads CSASFTTDTQYF. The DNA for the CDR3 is TGCAGCGCTAGTTTTACCACAGATACGCAGTATTTT.

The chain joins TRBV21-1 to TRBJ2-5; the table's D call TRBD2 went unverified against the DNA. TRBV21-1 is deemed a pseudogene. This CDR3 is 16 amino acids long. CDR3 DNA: TGTGCCAGCAGCAAATTCGGCGGGTTGACCCAAGAGACCCAGTACTTC. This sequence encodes CASSKFGGLTQETQYF.

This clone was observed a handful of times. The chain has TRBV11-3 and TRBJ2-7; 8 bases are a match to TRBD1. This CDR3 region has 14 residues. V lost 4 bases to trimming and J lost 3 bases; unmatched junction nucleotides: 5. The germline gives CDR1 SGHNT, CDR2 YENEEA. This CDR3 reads CASSSLDRDYEQYF. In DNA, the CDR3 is TGTGCCAGCAGCTCCCTGGACAGGGACTACGAGCAGTACTTC.

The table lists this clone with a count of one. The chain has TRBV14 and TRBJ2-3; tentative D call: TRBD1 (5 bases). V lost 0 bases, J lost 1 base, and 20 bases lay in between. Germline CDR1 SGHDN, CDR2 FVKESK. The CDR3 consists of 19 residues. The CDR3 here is CASSQETTGHRPGTDTQYF. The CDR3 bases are TGTGCCAGCAGCCAAGAAACTACTGGACACAGACCTGGCACAGATACGCAGTATTTT.

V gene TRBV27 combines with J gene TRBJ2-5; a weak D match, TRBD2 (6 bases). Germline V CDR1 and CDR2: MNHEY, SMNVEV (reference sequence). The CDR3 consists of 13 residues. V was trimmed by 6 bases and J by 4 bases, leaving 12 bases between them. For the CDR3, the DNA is TGTGCCAGCAGCTGGACTATGGGAGAGACCCAGTACTTC. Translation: CASSWTMGETQYF.

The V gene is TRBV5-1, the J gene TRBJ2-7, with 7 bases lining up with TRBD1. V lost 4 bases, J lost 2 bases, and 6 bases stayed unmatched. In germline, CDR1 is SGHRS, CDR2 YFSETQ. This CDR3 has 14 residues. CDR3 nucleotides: TGCGCCAGCAGCCAGCCGGGACAGACCTACGAGCAGTACTTC. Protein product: CASSQPGQTYEQYF.

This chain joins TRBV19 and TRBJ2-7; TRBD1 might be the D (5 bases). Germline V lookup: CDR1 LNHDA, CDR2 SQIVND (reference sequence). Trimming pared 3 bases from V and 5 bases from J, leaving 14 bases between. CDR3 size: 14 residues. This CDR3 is CASSIGQGVNEQYF. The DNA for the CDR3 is TGTGCCAGTAGTATTGGGCAGGGTGTCAACGAGCAGTACTTC.

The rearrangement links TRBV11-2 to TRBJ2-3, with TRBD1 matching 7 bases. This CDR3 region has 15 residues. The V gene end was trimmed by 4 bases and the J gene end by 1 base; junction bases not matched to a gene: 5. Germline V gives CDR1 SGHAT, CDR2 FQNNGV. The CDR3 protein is CASSSQGIRTDTQYF. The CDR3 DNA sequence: TGTGCCAGCAGCTCACAGGGGATCCGCACAGATACGCAGTATTTT.

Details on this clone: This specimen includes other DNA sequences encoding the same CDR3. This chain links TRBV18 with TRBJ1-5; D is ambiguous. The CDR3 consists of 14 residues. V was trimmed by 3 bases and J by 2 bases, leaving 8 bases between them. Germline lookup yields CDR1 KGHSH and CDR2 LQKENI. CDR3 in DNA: TGTGCCAGCTCACCGGGTGGGGGCAATCAGCCCCAGCATTTT. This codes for CASSPGGGNQPQHF.

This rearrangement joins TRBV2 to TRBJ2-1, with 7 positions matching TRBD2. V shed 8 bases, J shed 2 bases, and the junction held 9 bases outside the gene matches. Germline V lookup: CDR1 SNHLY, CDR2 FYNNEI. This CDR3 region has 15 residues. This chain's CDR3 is CASRYQGGTYNEQFF. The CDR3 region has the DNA TGTGCCAGCCGTTATCAGGGAGGGACCTACAATGAGCAGTTCTTC.

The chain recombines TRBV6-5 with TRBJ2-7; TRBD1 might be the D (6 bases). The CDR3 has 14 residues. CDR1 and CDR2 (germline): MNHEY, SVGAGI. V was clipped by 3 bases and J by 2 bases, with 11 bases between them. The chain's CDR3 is CASSYSGQTYEQYF. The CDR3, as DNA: TGTGCCAGCAGTTATTCAGGACAGACCTACGAGCAGTACTTC.

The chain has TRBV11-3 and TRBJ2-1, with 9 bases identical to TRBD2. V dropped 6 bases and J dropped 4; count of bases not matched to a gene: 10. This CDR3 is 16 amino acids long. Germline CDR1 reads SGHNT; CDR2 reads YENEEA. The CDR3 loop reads CASSRSSGMPYNEQFF. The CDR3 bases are TGTGCCAGCAGTCGTTCTAGCGGGATGCCTTACAATGAGCAGTTCTTC.